This TCR beta chain was identified in a study of blood T cell repertoires in COVID-19. Produced via immunoSEQ multiplex PCR; TCRdb's table is partial and in-frame only. The sample records hundreds of thousands of clones, approximately 90% being singletons. V lost 4 bases to trimming and J lost 6 bases, with 21 bases between them. The CDR3 spans 16 residues. The V gene's germline CDR1 is SGHNT and CDR2 YYREEE (reference sequence). The study drew participants aged about 18 to 95 years from under 30 US areas. Each participant's cohort was designated according to participant-reported clinical history. Sequenced input: PBMCs or T cells enriched from blood (not recorded which). This sequence was found in a woman aged 55-69 years in a cohort exposed to, infected with or recovered from COVID-19 (not recorded which). The chain carries TRBV5-4 and TRBJ2-3; a possible D gene is TRBD2 (6 bases). CDR3 sequence (DNA): TGTGCCAGCAGCATGGGACTCCCACGCAGCATGGATACGCAGTATTTT. This codes for CASSMGLPRSMDTQYF.